These 19 T cell receptor beta chains originate from one sample sequenced in a study of regulatory T cells in long-lasting Graves disease listed by TCRdb under 2021. The receptor library was made with multiplex PCR. The sequencing machine was an Illumina HiSeq 4000. iRepertoire HTBI primers and Arm-PCR amplification of CDR3 regions were used to construct TCR beta libraries. The public reads were run again by TCRdb, first through fastp at Q25 and then through MiXCR, and only productive beta chains were kept. CDR3 protein duplicates are merged, each entry listing the most common genes and DNA. The sample table contains some 250,000 distinct CDR3 sequences; only one count was recorded for around a sixth of them. The ten largest clones take up 11% to 15% of the sample. Interpreted using the paper, the time point label stands for: newly diagnosed GD, antithyroid drugs for less than 3 months. RNA was extracted from PBMCs in TRIzol for both TCR sequencing and RNA sequencing.

This sample also belongs to another study, concerning T cells in Graves' hyperthyroidism and ophthalmopathy.

The sequenced sample was peripheral blood mononuclear cells (PBMCs), obtained at new diagnosis, from a patient treated with antithyroid drugs. The origin of the receptors is a woman in her twenties or thirties with Graves disease. Donor details come from another sample of the same person, matched by shared clones.

This clonotype was detected ten times or more. At one boundary the junction diverges from the germline segment, which might be a read error. Here the CDR3 DNA reads TGCGTCAGCAGCTTGGCTTGGGATCGGACAGTGAAAGGAGGCTACACCTTC. Protein product: CVSSLAWDRTVKGGYTF. J is TRBJ1-2 and V is TRBV5-1; maybe TRBD1 (6 bases). CDR3 length: 17 amino acids. CDR1 SGHRS and CDR2 YFSETQ come from the germline V gene.

This clonotype was observed a few times. The chain carries TRBV18 and TRBJ1-2; D may be TRBD1 (6 bases). CDR3 length: 15 amino acids. Germline V gene lookup returns CDR1 KGHSH and CDR2 LQKENI. With 5 bases removed from V and 8 bases from J, the gap between germline ends came to 21 bases. The CDR3 here is CASSAQQGNTVGYTF. CDR3 nucleotide sequence: TGTGCCAGCTCAGCACAACAGGGAAATACTGTCGGCTACACCTTC.

This clonotype showed up many times. Written as DNA, the CDR3 is TGTGCCAGCAGCCAAGATCTAGGGGGTTGGGACAAAAACATTCAGTACTTC. This encodes CASSQDLGGWDKNIQYF. The chain is built from TRBV3-1 and TRBJ2-4; D is perhaps TRBD1 (6 bases). V lost 0 bases to trimming and J lost 3 bases, with 15 bases between them. The CDR3 runs 17 residues. In germline, CDR1 is LGHDT, CDR2 YNNKEL (reference sequence). The full variable domain, completed using reference TRBV3-1 and TRBJ2-4, is DTAVSQTPKYLVTQMGNDKSIKCEQNLGHDTMYWYKQDSKKFLKIMFSYNNKELIINETVPNRFSPKSPDKAHLNLHINSLELGDSAVYFCASSQDLGGWDKNIQYFGAGTRLSVL.

This clonotype has at least ten counts. The V and J genes are TRBV29-1 and TRBJ2-1; D perhaps matches TRBD2 (5 bases). The CDR3 is made up of 14 amino acids. CDR1 SQVTM and CDR2 ANQGSEA come from the germline V gene. With 1 base removed from V and 9 bases from J, the gap between germline ends came to 16 bases. The CDR3 is CSVEVVEAGGEQFF. CDR3 DNA: TGCAGCGTTGAAGTAGTGGAGGCGGGCGGTGAGCAGTTCTTC.

This clonotype came up a few times. The rearrangement links TRBV18 to TRBJ1-6; no reliable D call. The CDR3 is 15 amino acids. Per the germline V gene, CDR1 is KGHSH and CDR2 is LQKENI. V gave up 3 bases and J gave up 6 bases, with 12 bases separating them. The CDR3 sequence is CASSPQVAGNSPLHF. The DNA for the CDR3 is TGTGCCAGCTCACCCCAGGTAGCCGGTAATTCACCCCTCCACTTT.

The DNA for the CDR3 is TGTGCCAGTAGTATTCAACTGGGGGGGCCTGATGGCTACACCTTC. Its protein product is CASSIQLGGPDGYTF. The V gene is TRBV19, the J gene TRBJ1-2; possible D gene TRBD1, 6 bases. The length of the CDR3 is 15 residues. V gave up 3 bases and J gave up 6 bases, with 17 bases separating them. The germline V gene encodes CDR1 LNHDA and CDR2 SQIVND (reference sequence).

The rearrangement joins TRBV5-1 to TRBJ2-3, with 16 bases lining up with TRBD2. The germline V gene encodes CDR1 SGHRS and CDR2 YFSETQ. This CDR3 contains 17 residues. The V gene end was trimmed by 4 bases and the J gene end by 4 bases; junction bases not matched to a gene: 6. DNA for the CDR3: TGCGCCAGCAGCGGCGGGACTAGCGGGGGGGTCGCAGATACGCAGTATTTT. As protein: CASSGGTSGGVADTQYF.

At least ten counts were recorded for this clonotype. This chain joins TRBV4-1 and TRBJ1-2; D possibly corresponds to TRBD1 (6 bases). Germline CDR1 reads MGHRA; CDR2 reads YSYEKL. The V end was cut by 3 bases, the J end by 6 bases, with 26 bases between. This CDR3 spans 18 amino acids. In nucleotides, the CDR3 is TGCGCCAGCAGCCATTATTTTCCGCGGACAGAAGCAGTCCATGGCTACACCTTC. Protein product: CASSHYFPRTEAVHGYTF.

This clonotype was seen repeatedly, ten times or more. This chain connects TRBV20-1 to TRBJ1-5; a weak D match, TRBD1 (5 bases). Deletions cut 2 bases from V and 3 bases from J, with 11 bases between. This CDR3 spans 14 amino acids. Germline lookup yields CDR1 DFQATT and CDR2 SNEGSKA (reference sequence). DNA of the CDR3: TGCAGTGCTAGAAGGGGAACAGCCAATCAGCCCCAGCATTTT. Protein: CSARRGTANQPQHF.

This clonotype was observed many times. A junction end diverges from the germline sequence, so it may reflect a read error. The chain employs TRBV5-1 and TRBJ1-2; 7 bases line up with TRBD1. Per the germline V gene, CDR1 is SGHRS and CDR2 is YFSETQ. The CDR3 length is 13 residues. CDR3 residues: CASSTQGSWGYTF. Written as DNA, the CDR3 is TGTGCCAGCAGCACACAGGGGAGTTGGGGCTACACCTTC.

Many counts were recorded for this clonotype. V and J are TRBV9 and TRBJ1-1; D gene uncertain. CDR3 length equals 13 residues. With 6 bases removed from V and 1 base from J, the gap between germline ends came to 10 bases. The V gene's germline CDR1 is SGDLS and CDR2 YYNGEE. The CDR3 is CASTPPGNTEAFF. Written as DNA, the CDR3 is TGTGCCAGCACCCCACCGGGGAACACTGAAGCTTTCTTT.

This clonotype showed up many times. The chain uses TRBV19 and TRBJ1-3; possibly TRBD1 for D (6 bases). Germline V CDR1 and CDR2: LNHDA, SQIVND (reference sequence). Trimming shortened V by 10 bases and J by 0 bases, and 13 bases separated the two germline ends. The CDR3 is made up of 14 amino acids. The CDR3 sequence: CATSQGYSGNTIYF. The DNA of the CDR3 is TGTGCCACGTCACAGGGCTACTCTGGAAACACCATATATTTT.

This clonotype was seen ten or more times. The chain is built from TRBV2 and TRBJ1-1; D not resolved. The CDR3 contains 11 residues. Germline V gene sequence: CDR1 SNHLY, CDR2 FYNNEI. Trimming removed 7 bases from V and 11 bases from J, with 14 bases in between. As DNA, the CDR3 is TGTGCCAGCACGTTTTACAGTGACGCTTTCTTT. Protein sequence: CASTFYSDAFF.

A few counts support this clonotype. CDR3 sequence: CASSQDLGTGGEKLFF. The CDR3 nucleotides read TGTGCCAGCAGCCAAGATTTAGGGACCGGGGGTGAAAAACTGTTTTTT. The gene calls are TRBV3-1 and TRBJ1-4, with D possibly being TRBD1 (5 bases). The CDR3 has 16 residues. V lost 0 bases to trimming and J lost 7 bases, with 15 bases between them. CDR1 and CDR2 from the germline V gene are LGHDT and YNNKEL (reference sequence).

This clonotype has just a few counts. V is TRBV4-1 and J is TRBJ2-3; D gene ambiguous. V shed 0 bases and J shed 1 base, with 11 bases lying between them. The CDR3 has 16 residues. Germline values: CDR1 MGHRA, CDR2 YSYEKL. The CDR3, as DNA: TGCGCCAGCAGCCAAGATAGTTTAAGTGGCACAGATACGCAGTATTTT. This gives the protein CASSQDSLSGTDTQYF.

This clonotype was seen many times. The chain recombines TRBV11-2 with TRBJ2-3, with 9 bases fitting TRBD1. CDR1 SGHAT and CDR2 FQNNGV come from the germline V gene. This CDR3 has 16 residues. V shed 2 bases, J shed 8 bases, and the junction held 11 bases outside the gene matches. The CDR3 DNA follows: TGTGCCAGCAGCTTAAGGCGACAGGGGGTTGAAGGTACGCAGTATTTT. It specifies CASSLRRQGVEGTQYF.

V usage is TRBV10-2 and J usage is TRBJ2-1; 10 bases align to TRBD2. Germline V gene sequence: CDR1 WSHSY, CDR2 SAAADI. CDR3 length equals 16 residues. The J segment lost 9 bases and the V segment lost 6 bases, leaving 14 bases of the junction unmatched. CDR3 protein: CASRHRLAGIGGEQFF. In nucleotides, the CDR3 is TGCGCCAGCAGGCACAGACTAGCGGGCATAGGGGGTGAGCAGTTCTTC.

This clonotype was counted between two and nine times. The CDR3 region is CSARDTGQGIYNEQFF. Written as DNA, the CDR3 is TGCAGTGCTAGAGATACGGGACAGGGGATATACAATGAGCAGTTCTTC. V usage is TRBV20-1 and J usage is TRBJ2-1; 10 bases map to TRBD1. Per the germline V gene, CDR1 is DFQATT and CDR2 is SNEGSKA (reference sequence). Trimming took 0 bases from V and 4 from J; bases not matched to a gene: 6. The CDR3 runs to 16 residues.

This clonotype was seen ten or more times. This chain joins TRBV7-9 and TRBJ2-7, with D perhaps TRBD2 (6 bases). The CDR3 is made up of 14 amino acids. Germline CDR1 reads SEHNR; CDR2 reads FQNEAQ (reference sequence). V lost 6 bases and J 3 bases, leaving 15 bases between the germline ends. This chain's CDR3 is CASRGGRHGYEQYF. In DNA, the CDR3 is TGTGCCAGCAGAGGAGGGCGGCATGGCTACGAGCAGTACTTC.